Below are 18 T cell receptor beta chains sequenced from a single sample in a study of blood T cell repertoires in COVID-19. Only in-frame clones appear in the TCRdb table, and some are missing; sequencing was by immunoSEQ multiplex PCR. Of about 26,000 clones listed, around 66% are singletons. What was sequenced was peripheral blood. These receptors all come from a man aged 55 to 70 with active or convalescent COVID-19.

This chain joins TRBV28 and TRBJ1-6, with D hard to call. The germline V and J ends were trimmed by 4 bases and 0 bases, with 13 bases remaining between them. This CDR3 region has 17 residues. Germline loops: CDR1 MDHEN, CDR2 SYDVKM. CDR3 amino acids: CASSSRLQSSYNSPLHF. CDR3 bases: TGTGCCAGCAGTTCCCGCTTACAGAGCTCCTATAATTCACCCCTCCACTTT.

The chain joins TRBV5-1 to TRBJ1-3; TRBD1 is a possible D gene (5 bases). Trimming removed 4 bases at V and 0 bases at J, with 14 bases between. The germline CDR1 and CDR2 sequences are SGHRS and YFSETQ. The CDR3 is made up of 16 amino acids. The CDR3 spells CASSPAGTHSGNTIYF. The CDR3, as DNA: TGCGCCAGCAGCCCCGCGGGGACCCACTCTGGAAACACCATATATTTT.

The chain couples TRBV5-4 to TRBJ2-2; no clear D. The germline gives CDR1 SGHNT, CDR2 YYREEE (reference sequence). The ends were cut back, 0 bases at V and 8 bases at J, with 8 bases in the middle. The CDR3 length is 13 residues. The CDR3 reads CASSLGADGELFF. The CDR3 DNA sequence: TGTGCCAGCAGCTTGGGGGCCGATGGGGAGCTGTTTTTT.

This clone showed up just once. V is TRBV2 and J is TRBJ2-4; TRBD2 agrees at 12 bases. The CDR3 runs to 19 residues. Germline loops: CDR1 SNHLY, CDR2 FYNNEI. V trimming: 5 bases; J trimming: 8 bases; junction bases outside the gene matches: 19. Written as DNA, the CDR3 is TGTGCCAGCAGTTACCCCACCCGACTAGCGGGAGAGACCCCGGACATTCAGTACTTC. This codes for CASSYPTRLAGETPDIQYF.

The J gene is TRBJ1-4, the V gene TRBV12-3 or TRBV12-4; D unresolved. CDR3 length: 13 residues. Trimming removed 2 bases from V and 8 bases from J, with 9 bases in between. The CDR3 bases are TGTGCCAGCAGTTTATCGGGAGTCGAAAAACTGTTTTTT. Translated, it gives CASSLSGVEKLFF.

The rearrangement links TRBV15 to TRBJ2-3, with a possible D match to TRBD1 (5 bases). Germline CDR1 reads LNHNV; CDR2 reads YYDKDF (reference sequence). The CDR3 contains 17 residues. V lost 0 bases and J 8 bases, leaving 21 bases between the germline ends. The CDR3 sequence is CATSREGDSRPAGTQYF. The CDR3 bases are TGTGCCACCAGCAGAGAGGGTGACAGTAGGCCCGCCGGTACGCAGTATTTT.

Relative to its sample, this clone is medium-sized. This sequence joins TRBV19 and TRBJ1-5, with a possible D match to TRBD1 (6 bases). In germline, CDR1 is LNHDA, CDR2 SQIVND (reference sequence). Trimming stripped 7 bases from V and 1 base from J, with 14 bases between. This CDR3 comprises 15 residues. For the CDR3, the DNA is TGTGCCAGTACGTCCACAAGGGGGAGCAATCAGCCCCAGCATTTT. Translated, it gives CASTSTRGSNQPQHF.

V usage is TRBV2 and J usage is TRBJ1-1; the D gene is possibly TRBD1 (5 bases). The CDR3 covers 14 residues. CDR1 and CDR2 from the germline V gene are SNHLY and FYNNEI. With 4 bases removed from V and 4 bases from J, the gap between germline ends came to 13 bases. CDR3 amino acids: CASSGDLSGTEAFF. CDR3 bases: TGTGCCAGCAGTGGGGACTTATCGGGCACTGAAGCTTTCTTT.

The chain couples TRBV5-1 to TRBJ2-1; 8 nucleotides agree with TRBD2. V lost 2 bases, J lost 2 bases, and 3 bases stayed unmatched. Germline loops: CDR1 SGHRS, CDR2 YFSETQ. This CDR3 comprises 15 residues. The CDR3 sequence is CASSFSGGPYNEQFF. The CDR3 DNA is TGCGCCAGCAGCTTCTCGGGGGGGCCCTACAATGAGCAGTTCTTC.

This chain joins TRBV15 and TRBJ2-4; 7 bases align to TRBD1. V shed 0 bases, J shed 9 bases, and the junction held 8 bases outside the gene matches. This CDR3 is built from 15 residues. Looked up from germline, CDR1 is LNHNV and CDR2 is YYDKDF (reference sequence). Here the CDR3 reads CATSRDAGQVFIQYF. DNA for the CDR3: TGTGCCACCAGCAGAGATGCCGGACAGGTTTTCATTCAGTACTTC.

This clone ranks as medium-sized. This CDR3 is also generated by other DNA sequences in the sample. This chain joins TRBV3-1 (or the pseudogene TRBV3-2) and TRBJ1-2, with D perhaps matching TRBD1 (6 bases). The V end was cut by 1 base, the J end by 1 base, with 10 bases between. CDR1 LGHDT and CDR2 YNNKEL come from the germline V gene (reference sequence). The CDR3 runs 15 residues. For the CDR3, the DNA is TGTGCCAGCAGCCAAGGGGCCAGGGGTAACTATGGCTACACCTTC. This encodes CASSQGARGNYGYTF.

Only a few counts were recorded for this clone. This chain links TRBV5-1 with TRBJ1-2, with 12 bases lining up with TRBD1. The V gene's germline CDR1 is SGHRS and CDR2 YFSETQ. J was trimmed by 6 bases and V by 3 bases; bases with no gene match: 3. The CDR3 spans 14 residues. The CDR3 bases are TGCGCCAGCAGCTACGGGACAGGGGGCCATGGCTACACCTTC. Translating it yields CASSYGTGGHGYTF. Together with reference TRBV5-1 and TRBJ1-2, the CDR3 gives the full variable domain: KAGVTQTPRYLIKTRGQQVTLSCSPISGHRSVSWYQQTPGQGLQFLFEYFSETQRNKGNFPGRFSGRQFSNSRSEMNVSTLELGDSALYLCASSYGTGGHGYTFGSGTRLTVV.

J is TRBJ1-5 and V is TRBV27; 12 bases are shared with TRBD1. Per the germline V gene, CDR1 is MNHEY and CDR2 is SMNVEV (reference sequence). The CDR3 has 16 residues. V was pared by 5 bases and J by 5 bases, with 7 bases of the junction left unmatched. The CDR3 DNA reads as TGTGCCAGCAGTCCGCAAGGGACAGGGGGCCATCAGCCCCAGCATTTT. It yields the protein CASSPQGTGGHQPQHF.

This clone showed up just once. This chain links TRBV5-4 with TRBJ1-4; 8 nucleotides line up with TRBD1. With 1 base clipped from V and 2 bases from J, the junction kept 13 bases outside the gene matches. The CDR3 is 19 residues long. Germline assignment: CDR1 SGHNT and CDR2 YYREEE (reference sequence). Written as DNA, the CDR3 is TGTGCCAGCAGCTTGCAAGTTTCGCGCCGGACAGGGACTAATGAAAAACTGTTTTTT. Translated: CASSLQVSRRTGTNEKLFF.

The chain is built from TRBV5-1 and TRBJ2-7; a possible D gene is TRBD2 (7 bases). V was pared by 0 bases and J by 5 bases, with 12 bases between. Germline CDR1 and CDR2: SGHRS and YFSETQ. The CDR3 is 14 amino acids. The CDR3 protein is CASSLGQAGDEQYF. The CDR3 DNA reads TGCGCCAGCAGCTTGGGACAGGCGGGGGACGAGCAGTACTTC.

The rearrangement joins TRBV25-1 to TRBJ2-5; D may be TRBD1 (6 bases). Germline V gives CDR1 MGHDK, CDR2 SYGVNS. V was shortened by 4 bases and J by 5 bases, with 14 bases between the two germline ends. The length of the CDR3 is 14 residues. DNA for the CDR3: TGTGCCAGCAGTGTGCCAGGGGCTGGGGAGACCCAGTACTTC. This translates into CASSVPGAGETQYF.

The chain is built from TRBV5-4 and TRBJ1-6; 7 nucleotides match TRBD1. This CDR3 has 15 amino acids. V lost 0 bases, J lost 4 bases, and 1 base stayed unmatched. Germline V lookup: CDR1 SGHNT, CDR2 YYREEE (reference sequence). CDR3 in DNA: TGTGCCAGCAGCTTGGACAGGGGATATAATTCACCCCTCCACTTT. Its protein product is CASSLDRGYNSPLHF.

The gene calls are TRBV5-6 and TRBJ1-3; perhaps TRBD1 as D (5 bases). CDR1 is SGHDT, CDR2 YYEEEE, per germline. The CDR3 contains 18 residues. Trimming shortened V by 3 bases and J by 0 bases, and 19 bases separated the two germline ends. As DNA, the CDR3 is TGTGCCAGCAGCTCTACCGGGACTAGAGGCCCCTCTGGAAACACCATATATTTT. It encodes CASSSTGTRGPSGNTIYF.